This section outlines one TCR beta chain sequence together with its context. A junction boundary mismatches the germline segment, possibly from a read error. Being off target in a library aimed at alpha chains, this beta chain has a size of little meaning. The germline gives CDR1 SSHAT, CDR2 FNYEAQ (reference sequence). The CDR3 totals 13 residues. The time point denotes: sample taken at primary tumor resection. The authors sequenced whole RNA from tumor, nontumor lung or frozen PBMC without sorting. This specimen belongs to a study of spatial heterogeneity in lung cancer. From the 5' RACE reads, TCRdb called clonotypes with MiXCR, one entry per CDR3 protein. The sample comprises 810 or so distinct CDR3 sequences, around 21% of which are singletons, and approximately 15% rests with the top ten.

The TCR sequence derives from a male donor with early-stage non-small cell lung cancer. Sample: PBMCs, taken at surgery. The chain employs TRBV7-7 and TRBJ2-5, with D possibly matching TRBD1 (5 bases). CDR3 nucleotide sequence: TGTGCTAGCAGCTTAGTAGGGGAAGAGACCCAGTACTTC. It specifies CASSLVGEETQYF.